One and the same sample provided the 9 T cell receptor beta chains below, sequenced in a study of cytomegalovirus exposure and HLA in healthy donors. Both 60 Vbeta primers and 13 Jbeta primers went into the PCR. Produced via immunoSEQ multiplex PCR; TCRdb's table is partial and in-frame only. This table has roughly 86,000 clones, approximately 70% appearing once. The source material was PBMCs. The source of these receptors is a man aged 55 to 69 in good health and CMV-seronegative.

DNA for the CDR3: TGTGCCAGCAGCCCGGACTGGGGCGAGCAGTACTTC. This translates into CASSPDWGEQYF. The V call is TRBV9, the J call TRBJ2-7, with a weak D call TRBD2 (5 bases). V was clipped by 4 bases and J by 6 bases, with 11 bases between them. CDR1 and CDR2 (germline): SGDLS, YYNGEE. The CDR3 sequence is 12 residues long.

This chain uses TRBV21-1 with TRBJ2-7; the table names TRBD2, a call not compared with the DNA. TRBV21-1 has pseudogene status. CDR3 length: 16 amino acids. Here the CDR3 reads CASSKGLEGLPYEQYF. The CDR3 nucleotides read TGTGCCAGCAGCAAAGGCTTAGAGGGACTCCCCTACGAGCAGTACTTC.

The chain carries TRBV7-2 and TRBJ2-3; TRBD2 agrees at 8 bases. Trimming took 5 bases from V and 1 from J; bases not matched to a gene: 8. Germline-derived CDR1 and CDR2 are SGHTA and FQGNSA. CDR3 length equals 16 residues. CDR3 sequence (DNA): TGTGCCAGCAGCCTATTAACGGGGGGGGGCACAGATACGCAGTATTTT. Protein sequence: CASSLLTGGGTDTQYF.

The DNA for the CDR3 is TGTGCCAGCAGGCGACAGGGGGCAGGGGAGCAGTTCTTC. Amino acids: CASRRQGAGEQFF. The chain couples TRBV6-5 to TRBJ2-1; 10 nucleotides align to TRBD1. Germline V gene data show CDR1 as MNHEY and CDR2 as SVGAGI. J gave up 10 bases and V 6 bases, and 6 bases lay outside the gene matches. This CDR3 spans 13 amino acids.

This clone was counted a few times. The V call is TRBV6-1, the J call TRBJ1-1, with D hard to call. The CDR3 runs to 14 residues. In germline, CDR1 is MNHNS, CDR2 SASEGT. Trimming shortened V by 1 base and J by 1 base, and 7 bases separated the two germline ends. Here the CDR3 reads CASSEGRQNTEAFF. CDR3 DNA: TGTGCCAGCAGTGAAGGCAGGCAGAACACTGAAGCTTTCTTT.

The genes are TRBV5-1 and TRBJ1-3; D possibly corresponds to TRBD1 (5 bases). The germline V gene encodes CDR1 SGHRS and CDR2 YFSETQ. The CDR3 is 17 residues long. With 3 bases removed from V and 0 bases from J, the gap between germline ends came to 16 bases. CDR3 nucleotides: TGCGCCAGCAGCTCTCCCCCCCAGGGCCGCTCTGGAAACACCATATATTTT. It translates to CASSSPPQGRSGNTIYF. Variable domain in full (rest from reference TRBV5-1 and TRBJ1-3): KAGVTQTPRYLIKTRGQQVTLSCSPISGHRSVSWYQQTPGQGLQFLFEYFSETQRNKGNFPGRFSGRQFSNSRSEMNVSTLELGDSALYLCASSSPPQGRSGNTIYFGEGSWLTVV.

The chain joins TRBV28 to TRBJ2-1; 7 bases map to TRBD1. Germline trimming cut 7 bases from V and 8 bases from J; bases unmatched to any gene: 17. The CDR3 totals 16 residues. CDR1 and CDR2 (germline): MDHEN, SYDVKM. The CDR3 is CASTPLGQGVSDEQFF. The CDR3 nucleotides read TGTGCCAGCACCCCGCTCGGGCAGGGGGTAAGCGATGAGCAGTTCTTC.

This clone was seen once. The V gene is TRBV19, the J gene TRBJ1-4, with unresolved D. CDR1 is LNHDA, CDR2 SQIVND, per germline (reference sequence). The V end was cut by 3 bases, the J end by 4 bases, with 9 bases between. This CDR3 contains 14 residues. The CDR3 nucleotides are TGTGCCAGTAGTATCGGAGAGCTTAATGAAAAACTGTTTTTT. Its translation: CASSIGELNEKLFF.

This clone was picked up one time. The rearrangement links TRBV15 to TRBJ1-1; weak D call: TRBD1 (6 bases). The germline V and J ends were trimmed by 5 bases and 3 bases, with 16 bases remaining between them. The CDR3 is 15 amino acids. Germline CDR1 and CDR2: LNHNV and YYDKDF (reference sequence). Written as DNA, the CDR3 is TGTGCCACCAGCTTCTCCAGGGGTGGGGACACTGAAGCTTTCTTT. Protein sequence: CATSFSRGGDTEAFF.